The clone carrying this T cell receptor beta chain was seen once. Its specificity is not known. The data were obtained in a study of T cell responses to AZD1222 COVID-19 vaccine. General observations from the study: With two AZD1222 doses given, Spike-specific TCR breadth and depth both rose. Donors were largely white British and mainly female; clonal diversity was possibly underestimated. Across the whole spike, CD4 TCRs peaked at regions 160-218 and 743-854. Every sample of the repertoires postdated the peak T cell response.

Repertoires were generated with immunoSEQ multiplex PCR, while TCRdb's copy carries only in-frame clones and drops some. This sample has about 120,000 clones, with just over 90% found just once. The source is an adult in good health. The material was peripheral blood, obtained on day 0 of AZD1222 vaccination.

This CDR3 reads CASSPDREAFF. The CDR3 bases are TGTGCCAGCAGCCCCGACAGAGAAGCTTTCTTT. This sequence joins TRBV6-6 and TRBJ1-1; TRBD1 is a possible D gene (5 bases). V dropped 6 bases and J dropped 8 bases, with 10 bases sitting between them. This CDR3 is built from 11 residues. Germline V gene data show CDR1 as MNHNY and CDR2 as SVGAGI (reference sequence).